The 11 T cell receptor beta chains reported below all come from one sample, sequenced in a study of cytotoxic CD8 clonotypes in ibrutinib-treated CLL. Using immunoSEQ multiplex PCR, the repertoire was profiled, and TCRdb retains in-frame clones only, with some absent. The sample gives around 250,000 clones, less than 75% of which show up once; 15% is in the top ten. The starting material was PBMCs, obtained after 24 months of ibrutinib treatment. All receptors come from a human donor with chronic lymphocytic leukemia.

This chain joins TRBV9 and TRBJ2-5, with D maybe TRBD1 (5 bases). The CDR3 is 13 amino acids. Trimming stripped 7 bases from V and 4 bases from J, with 14 bases between. The germline CDR1 and CDR2 sequences are SGDLS and YYNGEE. This CDR3 reads CASGAGRRETQYF. CDR3 in DNA: TGTGCCAGCGGGGCTGGAAGGAGAGAGACCCAGTACTTC.

CDR3 residues: CASSFQGGEQYF. The CDR3 DNA reads as TGTGCCAGCAGCTTCCAGGGTGGCGAGCAGTACTTC. The chain combines TRBV7-3 with TRBJ2-7; possible D gene TRBD1, 5 bases. The germline gives CDR1 SGHTA, CDR2 FQGTGA. This CDR3 spans 12 amino acids. Trimming left V 3 bases short and J 6 bases short, with 9 bases between.

The chain has TRBV6-5 and TRBJ2-1; D uncertain. The V gene lost 2 bases and the J gene lost 15 bases, with 11 bases spanning the gap. This CDR3 has 11 amino acids. Germline lookup yields CDR1 MNHEY and CDR2 SVGAGI. CDR3 amino acids: CASSYVGLWFF. The DNA of the CDR3 is TGTGCCAGCAGTTACGTTGGGCTATGGTTCTTC.

The chain couples TRBV6-5 to TRBJ2-5, with TRBD2 matching over 8 bases. This CDR3 contains 16 residues. After removal of 0 bases from V and 4 bases from J, the junction contained 7 bases not matched to a gene. Germline V gene sequence: CDR1 MNHEY, CDR2 SVGAGI. For the CDR3, the DNA is TGTGCCAGCAGTTACTCGGGCGGGAGGACTGCAGAGACCCAGTACTTC. It translates to CASSYSGGRTAETQYF.

This clone has just a few counts. This chain uses TRBV16 with TRBJ1-5, with D possibly being TRBD1 (6 bases). V lost 4 bases to trimming and J lost 3 bases, with 10 bases between them. This CDR3 has 14 residues. The germline CDR1 and CDR2 sequences are KGHSY and FQNENV. CDR3 nucleotides: TGTGCCAGCAGCCCGGACAGCCTCAATCAGCCCCAGCATTTT. It codes for CASSPDSLNQPQHF.

V gene TRBV4-1 combines with J gene TRBJ2-2; 7 bases align to TRBD1. The CDR3 covers 18 residues. The trim removed 1 base at V and 5 bases at J, leaving 13 bases unmatched. Germline V gene sequence: CDR1 MGHRA, CDR2 YSYEKL. The chain's CDR3 is CASSQGVLGQIVTGELFF. The CDR3 region has the DNA TGCGCCAGCAGCCAAGGTGTCTTGGGACAGATTGTTACCGGGGAGCTGTTTTTT.

CDR3 amino acids: CASSAGRSSYEQYF. CDR3 DNA sequence: TGTGCCAGCAGCGCAGGTCGGAGCTCCTACGAGCAGTACTTC. The rearrangement uses TRBV9 and TRBJ2-7; D gene uncertain. The CDR3 loop spans 14 amino acids. V was shortened by 3 bases and J by 0 bases, with 10 bases between the two germline ends. The V gene's germline CDR1 is SGDLS and CDR2 YYNGEE.

This clone was observed a few times. This chain uses TRBV30 with TRBJ2-7; D uncertain. This CDR3 contains 12 residues. Looked up from germline, CDR1 is GTSNPN and CDR2 is SVGIG (reference sequence). The V end was cut by 0 bases, the J end by 9 bases, with 12 bases between. The CDR3 sequence is CAWSVQVAGQYF. The CDR3 coding sequence is TGTGCCTGGAGTGTCCAGGTTGCAGGGCAGTACTTC.

This clone was seen only once. The chain employs TRBV29-1 and TRBJ2-1, with 7 bases lining up with TRBD2. V was pared by 3 bases and J by 0 bases, with 8 bases of the junction left unmatched. CDR3 length: 16 amino acids. CDR1 is SQVTM, CDR2 ANQGSEA, per germline. This CDR3 is CSVEGFGGSSYNEQFF. The CDR3 DNA reads TGCAGCGTTGAGGGGTTCGGCGGGAGCTCCTACAATGAGCAGTTCTTC.

This chain joins TRBV7-2 and TRBJ2-6; no reliable D call. V was clipped by 1 base and J by 0 bases, with 4 bases between them. CDR1 is SGHTA and CDR2 is FQGNSA in the germline V gene. This CDR3 comprises 15 residues. CDR3 nucleotide sequence: TGTGCCAGCAGCTTAGTCGACTCTGGGGCCAACGTCCTGACTTTC. It encodes CASSLVDSGANVLTF.

This clone has a handful of counts. The CDR3 nucleotides are TGTGCCAGCAGTTCCCCAGGGAGCTCCTACGAGCAGTACTTC. Its translation is CASSSPGSSYEQYF. This chain connects TRBV6-5 to TRBJ2-7; either TRBD1 or TRBD2 may supply D (5 bases each). V lost 4 bases, J lost 0 bases, and 10 bases lay in between. Germline-derived CDR1 and CDR2 are MNHEY and SVGAGI. The CDR3 length is 14 residues.